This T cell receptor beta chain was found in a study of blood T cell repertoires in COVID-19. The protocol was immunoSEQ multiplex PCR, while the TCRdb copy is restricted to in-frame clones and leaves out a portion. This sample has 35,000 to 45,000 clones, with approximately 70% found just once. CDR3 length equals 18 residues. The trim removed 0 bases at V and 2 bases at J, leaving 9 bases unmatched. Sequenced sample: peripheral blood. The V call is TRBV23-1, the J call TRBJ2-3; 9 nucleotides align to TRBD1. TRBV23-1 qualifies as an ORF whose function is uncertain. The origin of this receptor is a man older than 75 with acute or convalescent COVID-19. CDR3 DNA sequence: TGCGCCAGCAGTCAATCGGACAGGGGACAAAGTTTCACAGATACGCAGTATTTT. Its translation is CASSQSDRGQSFTDTQYF.